The table lists the clone carrying this T cell receptor (beta chain) with many counts. Its antigen is as yet unknown. Every sorted population was more than 95% pure. The CDR3 loop spans 13 amino acids. Germline values: CDR1 SQVTM, CDR2 ANQGSEA. Germline trimming cut 3 bases from V and 4 bases from J; bases unmatched to any gene: 2. cDNA synthesis used the whole RNA isolate, giving expressed TCRB sequences. Clones were sequenced by immunoSEQ multiplex PCR, and TCRdb holds only the in-frame ones, with some missing. The data contain 70,000 to 90,000 clones, roughly 34% of them singletons. The data belong to a study of beta chain features in type 1 diabetes. About the study: Patients and healthy donors were similar in age, gender and cell yields. Study-wide results and caveats: TCRB repertoires of naive, central memory and Treg cells appeared more similar among patients than among healthy donors. All four CD4+ subsets from Type 1 diabetes patients carried moderately but significantly shorter TCRB CDR3s.

The sample comprised stem cell memory CD4+ T cells from blood. This receptor was obtained from a woman aged 18 to 35 in good health. The chain employs TRBV29-1 and TRBJ1-5, with 8 bases lining up with TRBD1. The CDR3 nucleotides are TGCAGCGTTGACCAGGGGGCGAATCAGCCCCAGCATTTT. Translated, it gives CSVDQGANQPQHF.